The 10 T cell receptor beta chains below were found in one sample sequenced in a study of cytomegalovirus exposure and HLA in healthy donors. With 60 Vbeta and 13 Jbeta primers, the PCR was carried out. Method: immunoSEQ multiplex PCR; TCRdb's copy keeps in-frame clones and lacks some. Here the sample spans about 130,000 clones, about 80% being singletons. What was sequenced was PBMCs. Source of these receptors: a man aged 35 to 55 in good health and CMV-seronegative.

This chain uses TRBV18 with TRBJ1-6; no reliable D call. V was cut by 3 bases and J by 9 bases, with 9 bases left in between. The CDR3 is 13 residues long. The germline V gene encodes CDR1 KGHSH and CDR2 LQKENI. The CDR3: CASSPSGGSPLHF. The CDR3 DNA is TGTGCCAGCTCACCCAGTGGAGGTTCACCCCTCCACTTT.

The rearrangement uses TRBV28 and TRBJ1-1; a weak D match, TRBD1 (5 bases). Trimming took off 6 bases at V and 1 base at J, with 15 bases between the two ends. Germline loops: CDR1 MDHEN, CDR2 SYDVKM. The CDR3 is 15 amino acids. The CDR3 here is CASRPGGAPNTEAFF. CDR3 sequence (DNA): TGTGCCAGCAGGCCGGGTGGGGCCCCGAACACTGAAGCTTTCTTT. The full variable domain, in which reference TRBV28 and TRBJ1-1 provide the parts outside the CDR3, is DVKVTQSSRYLVKRTGEKVFLECVQDMDHENMFWYRQDPGLGLRLIYFSYDVKMKEKGDIPEGYSVSREKKERFSLILESASTNQTSMYLCASRPGGAPNTEAFFGQGTRLTVV.

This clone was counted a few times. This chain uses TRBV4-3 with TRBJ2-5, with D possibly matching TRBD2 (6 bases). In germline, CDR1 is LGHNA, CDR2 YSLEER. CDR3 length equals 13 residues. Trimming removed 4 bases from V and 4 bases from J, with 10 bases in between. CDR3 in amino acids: CASSPRLGETQYF. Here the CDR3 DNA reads TGCGCCAGCAGCCCCCGACTAGGAGAGACCCAGTACTTC.

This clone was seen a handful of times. CDR3: CAISVGARSSGNTIYF. CDR3 DNA sequence: TGTGCCATCAGTGTAGGGGCAAGATCCTCTGGAAACACCATATATTTT. The chain uses TRBV10-3 and TRBJ1-3; weak D call: TRBD1 (5 bases). Per germline, CDR1 ENHRY and CDR2 SYGVKD. V was cut by 4 bases and J by 0 bases, with 13 bases left in between. The CDR3 consists of 16 residues.

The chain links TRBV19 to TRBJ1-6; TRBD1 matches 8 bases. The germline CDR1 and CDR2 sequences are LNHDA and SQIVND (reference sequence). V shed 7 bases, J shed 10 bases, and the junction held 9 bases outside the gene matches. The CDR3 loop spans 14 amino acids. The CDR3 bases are TGTGCCAGTATGGGGGACAGGTACGCATCACCCCTCCACTTT. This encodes CASMGDRYASPLHF. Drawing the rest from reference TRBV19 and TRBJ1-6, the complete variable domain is DGGITQSPKYLFRKEGQNVTLSCEQNLNHDAMYWYRQDPGQGLRLIYYSQIVNDFQKGDIAEGYSVSREKKESFPLTVTSAQKNPTAFYLCASMGDRYASPLHFGNGTRLTVT.

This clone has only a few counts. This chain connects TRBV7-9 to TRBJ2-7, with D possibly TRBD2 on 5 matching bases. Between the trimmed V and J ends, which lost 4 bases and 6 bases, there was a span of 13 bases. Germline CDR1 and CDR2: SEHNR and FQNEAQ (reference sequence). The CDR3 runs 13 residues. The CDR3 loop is CASSWLEAGEQYF. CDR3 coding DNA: TGTGCCAGCAGCTGGTTGGAGGCGGGCGAGCAGTACTTC. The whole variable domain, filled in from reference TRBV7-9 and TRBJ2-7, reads DTGVSQNPRHKITKRGQNVTFRCDPISEHNRLYWYRQTLGQGPEFLTYFQNEAQLEKSRLLSDRFSAERPKGSFSTLEIQRTEQGDSAMYLCASSWLEAGEQYFGPGTRLTVT.

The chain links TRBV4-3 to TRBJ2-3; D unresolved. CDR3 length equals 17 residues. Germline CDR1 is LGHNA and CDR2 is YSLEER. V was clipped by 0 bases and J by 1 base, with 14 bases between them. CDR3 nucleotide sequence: TGCGCCAGCAGCCAAGATTTTAAGAGAAGAGGCACAGATACGCAGTATTTT. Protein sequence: CASSQDFKRRGTDTQYF.

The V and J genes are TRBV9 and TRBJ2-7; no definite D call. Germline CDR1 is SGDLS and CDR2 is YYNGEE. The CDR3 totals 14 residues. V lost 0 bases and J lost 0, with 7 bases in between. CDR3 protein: CASSVDLSSYEQYF. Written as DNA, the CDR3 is TGTGCCAGCAGCGTAGATCTGAGCTCCTACGAGCAGTACTTC.

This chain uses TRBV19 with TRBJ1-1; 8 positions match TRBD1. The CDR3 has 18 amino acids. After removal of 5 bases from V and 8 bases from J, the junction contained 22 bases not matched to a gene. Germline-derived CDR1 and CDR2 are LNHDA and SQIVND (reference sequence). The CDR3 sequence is CASSPFAGTGLRDLEAFF. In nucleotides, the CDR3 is TGTGCCAGTAGTCCATTTGCCGGGACAGGTCTTCGGGATTTGGAAGCTTTCTTT.

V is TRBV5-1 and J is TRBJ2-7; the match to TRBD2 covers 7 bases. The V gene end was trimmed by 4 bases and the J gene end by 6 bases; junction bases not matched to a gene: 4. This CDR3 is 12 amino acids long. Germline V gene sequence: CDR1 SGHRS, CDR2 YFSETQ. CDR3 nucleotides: TGCGCCAGCAGCCTCCCGGGGGGCGAGCAGTACTTC. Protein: CASSLPGGEQYF.